This T cell receptor beta chain derives from a study of blood T cell repertoires in COVID-19. Looking at the study overall: Acute-phase and convalescent COVID-19 samples originated in the United States, Italy and Spain. PBMCs, B-cell-depleted T cells, or T cells provided the cDNA or gDNA that made up the material.

The authors' processing: Amplification of reference gene primers was used by the study to estimate nucleated cell counts. Profiled with immunoSEQ multiplex PCR; TCRdb holds only in-frame clones, not every one. D and trimming were read from the DNA, whereas the V and J calls and clone size are those reported in that table. Of approximately 190,000 clones listed, less than 90% are singletons. The germline V gene encodes CDR1 SGHVS and CDR2 FQNEAQ. V shed 1 base and J shed 4 bases, with 7 bases lying between them. The CDR3 runs 13 residues. The receptor was derived from a man between 65 and 85 years old with active or convalescent COVID-19. The chain recombines TRBV7-8 with TRBJ1-1, with D unclear. The sequenced sample was peripheral blood. The CDR3 nucleotides read TGTGCCAGCAGCTTAGTATCCGGCACTGAAGCTTTCTTT. Translating it yields CASSLVSGTEAFF.